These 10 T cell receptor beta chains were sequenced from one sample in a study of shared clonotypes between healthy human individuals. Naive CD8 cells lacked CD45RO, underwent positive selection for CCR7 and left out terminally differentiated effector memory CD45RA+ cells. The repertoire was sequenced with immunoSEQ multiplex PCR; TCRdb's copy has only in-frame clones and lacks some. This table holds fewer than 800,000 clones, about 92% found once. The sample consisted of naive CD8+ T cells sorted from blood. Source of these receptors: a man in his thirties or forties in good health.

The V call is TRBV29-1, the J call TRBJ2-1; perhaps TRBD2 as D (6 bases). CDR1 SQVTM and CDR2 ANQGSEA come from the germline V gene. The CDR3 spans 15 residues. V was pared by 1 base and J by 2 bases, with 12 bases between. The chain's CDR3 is CSVEGSGSPYNEQFF. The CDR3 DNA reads TGCAGCGTTGAAGGGTCCGGGAGTCCCTACAATGAGCAGTTCTTC.

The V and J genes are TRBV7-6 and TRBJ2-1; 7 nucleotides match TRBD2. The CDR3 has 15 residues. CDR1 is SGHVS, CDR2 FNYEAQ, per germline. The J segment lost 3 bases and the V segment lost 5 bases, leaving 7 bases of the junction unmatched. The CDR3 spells CASSQERDYYNEQFF. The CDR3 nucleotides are TGTGCCAGCAGCCAAGAGAGGGACTACTACAATGAGCAGTTCTTC.

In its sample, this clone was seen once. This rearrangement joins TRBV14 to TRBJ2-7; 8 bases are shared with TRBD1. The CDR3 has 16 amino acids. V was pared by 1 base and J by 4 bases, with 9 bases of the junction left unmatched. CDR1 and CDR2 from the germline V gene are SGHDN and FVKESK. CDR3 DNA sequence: TGTGCCAGCAGCCAAGTAATAGGACAGGGCTTTTACGAGCAGTACTTC. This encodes CASSQVIGQGFYEQYF.

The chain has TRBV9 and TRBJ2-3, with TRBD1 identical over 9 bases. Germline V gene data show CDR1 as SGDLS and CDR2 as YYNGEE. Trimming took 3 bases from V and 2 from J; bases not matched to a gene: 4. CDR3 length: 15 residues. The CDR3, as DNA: TGTGCCAGCAGCGGGGGACAGGGTGACACAGATACGCAGTATTTT. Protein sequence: CASSGGQGDTDTQYF.

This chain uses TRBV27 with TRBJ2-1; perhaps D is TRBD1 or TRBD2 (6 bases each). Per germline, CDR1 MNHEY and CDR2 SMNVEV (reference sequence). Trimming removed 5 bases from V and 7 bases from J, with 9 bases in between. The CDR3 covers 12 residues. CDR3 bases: TGTGCCAGCAGTGAAGGGGGGAATGAGCAGTTCTTC. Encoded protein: CASSEGGNEQFF.

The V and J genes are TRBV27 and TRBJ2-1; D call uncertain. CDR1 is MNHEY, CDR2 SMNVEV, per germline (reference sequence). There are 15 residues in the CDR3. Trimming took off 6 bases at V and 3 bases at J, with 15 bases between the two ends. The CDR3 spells CASSLDSAHYNEQFF. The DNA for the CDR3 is TGTGCCAGCAGCCTTGATAGTGCCCACTACAATGAGCAGTTCTTC.

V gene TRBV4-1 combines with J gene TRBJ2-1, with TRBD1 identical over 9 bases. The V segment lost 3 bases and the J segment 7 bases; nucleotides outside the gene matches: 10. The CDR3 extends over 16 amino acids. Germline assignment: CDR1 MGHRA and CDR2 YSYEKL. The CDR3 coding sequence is TGCGCCAGCAGCCATACCGGGACAGGGAATACGAATGAGCAGTTCTTC. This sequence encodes CASSHTGTGNTNEQFF.

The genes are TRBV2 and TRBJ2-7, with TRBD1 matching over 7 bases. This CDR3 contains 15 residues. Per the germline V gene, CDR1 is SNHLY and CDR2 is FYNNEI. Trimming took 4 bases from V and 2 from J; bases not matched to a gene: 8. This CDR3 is CASSADRTRAYEQYF. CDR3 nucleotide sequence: TGTGCCAGCAGTGCGGACAGGACAAGGGCCTACGAGCAGTACTTC.

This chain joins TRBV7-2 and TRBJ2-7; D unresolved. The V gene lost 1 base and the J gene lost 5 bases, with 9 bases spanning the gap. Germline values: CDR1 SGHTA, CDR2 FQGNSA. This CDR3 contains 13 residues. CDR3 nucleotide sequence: TGTGCCAGCAGCTTAGACCCCCGGGACGAGCAGTACTTC. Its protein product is CASSLDPRDEQYF.

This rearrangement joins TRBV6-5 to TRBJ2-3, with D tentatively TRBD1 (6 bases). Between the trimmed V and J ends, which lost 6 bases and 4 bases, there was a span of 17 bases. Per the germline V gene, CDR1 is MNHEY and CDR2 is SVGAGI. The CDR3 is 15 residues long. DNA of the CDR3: TGTGCCAGCAGGTCGAGGGACACTATGCCAGATACGCAGTATTTT. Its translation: CASRSRDTMPDTQYF.